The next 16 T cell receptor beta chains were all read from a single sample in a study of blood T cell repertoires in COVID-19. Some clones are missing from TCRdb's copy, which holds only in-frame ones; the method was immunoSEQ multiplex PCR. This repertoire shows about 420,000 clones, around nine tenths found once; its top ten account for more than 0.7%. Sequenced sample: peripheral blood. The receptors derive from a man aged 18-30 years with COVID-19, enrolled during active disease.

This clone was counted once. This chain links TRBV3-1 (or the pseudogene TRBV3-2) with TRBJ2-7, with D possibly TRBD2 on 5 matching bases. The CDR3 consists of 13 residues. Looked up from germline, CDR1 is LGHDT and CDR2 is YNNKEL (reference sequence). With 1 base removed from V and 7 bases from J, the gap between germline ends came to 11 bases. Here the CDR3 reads CASSQVPSWEQYF. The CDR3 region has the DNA TGTGCCAGCAGCCAAGTCCCTAGCTGGGAGCAGTACTTC.

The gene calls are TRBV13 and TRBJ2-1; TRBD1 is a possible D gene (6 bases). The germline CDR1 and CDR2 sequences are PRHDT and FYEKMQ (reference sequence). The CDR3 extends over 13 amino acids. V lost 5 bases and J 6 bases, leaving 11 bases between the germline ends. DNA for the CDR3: TGTGCCAGCAGCCCAACGACAGGCAATGAGCAGTTCTTC. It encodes CASSPTTGNEQFF.

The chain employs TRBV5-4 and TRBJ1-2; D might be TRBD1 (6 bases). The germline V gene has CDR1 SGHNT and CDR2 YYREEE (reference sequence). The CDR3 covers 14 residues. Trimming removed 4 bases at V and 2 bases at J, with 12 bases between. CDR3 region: CASSPPGANYGYTF. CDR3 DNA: TGTGCCAGCAGCCCCCCAGGGGCAAACTATGGCTACACCTTC.

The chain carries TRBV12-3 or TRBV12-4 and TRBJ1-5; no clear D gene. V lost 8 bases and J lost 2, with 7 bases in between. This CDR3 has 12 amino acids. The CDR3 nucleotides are TGTGCCAGCCGTGTTGGCAATCAGCCCCAGCATTTT. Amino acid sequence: CASRVGNQPQHF.

CDR3 sequence reads: CASSEALREETQYF. As DNA, the CDR3 is TGTGCCAGCAGTGAAGCCTTGAGAGAAGAGACCCAGTACTTC. The chain joins TRBV2 to TRBJ2-5; D call uncertain. The CDR3 totals 14 residues. The V and J ends lost 0 bases and 3 bases respectively, with 8 bases between them. Looked up from germline, CDR1 is SNHLY and CDR2 is FYNNEI.

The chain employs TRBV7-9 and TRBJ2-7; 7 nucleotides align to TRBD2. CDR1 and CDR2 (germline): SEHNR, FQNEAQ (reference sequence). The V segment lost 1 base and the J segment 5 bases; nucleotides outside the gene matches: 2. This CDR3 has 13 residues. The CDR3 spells CASSLGSGNEQYF. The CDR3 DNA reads TGTGCCAGCAGCTTAGGAAGCGGGAACGAGCAGTACTTC.

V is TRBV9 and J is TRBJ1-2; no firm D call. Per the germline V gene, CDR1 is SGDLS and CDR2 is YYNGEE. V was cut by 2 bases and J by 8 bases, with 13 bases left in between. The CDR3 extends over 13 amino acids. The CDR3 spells CASSVDYRGGYTF. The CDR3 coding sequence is TGTGCCAGCAGCGTTGATTACAGAGGGGGCTACACCTTC.

The CDR3 DNA reads as TGTGCCAGCAACGTGGGGCTCAACACCGGGGAGCTGTTTTTT. Translated: CASNVGLNTGELFF. This chain joins TRBV2 and TRBJ2-2, with D perhaps matching TRBD1 (5 bases). CDR3 length: 14 residues. Germline lookup yields CDR1 SNHLY and CDR2 FYNNEI. The V gene lost 7 bases and the J gene lost 2 bases, with 11 bases spanning the gap.

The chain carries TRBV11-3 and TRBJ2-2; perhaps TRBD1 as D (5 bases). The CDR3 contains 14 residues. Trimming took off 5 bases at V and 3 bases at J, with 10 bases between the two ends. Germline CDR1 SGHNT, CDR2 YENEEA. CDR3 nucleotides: TGTGCCAGCAGCCACGACAGATACACCGGGGAGCTGTTTTTT. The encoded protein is CASSHDRYTGELFF.

The CDR3 region has the DNA TGTGCCAGCAGGGGTCAAACAGGGTCCTACGAGCAGTACTTC. Its translation: CASRGQTGSYEQYF. The chain has TRBV27 and TRBJ2-7, with D possibly being TRBD1 (6 bases). Trimming removed 6 bases from V and 1 base from J, with 13 bases in between. Per germline, CDR1 MNHEY and CDR2 SMNVEV (reference sequence). The CDR3 is 14 residues long.

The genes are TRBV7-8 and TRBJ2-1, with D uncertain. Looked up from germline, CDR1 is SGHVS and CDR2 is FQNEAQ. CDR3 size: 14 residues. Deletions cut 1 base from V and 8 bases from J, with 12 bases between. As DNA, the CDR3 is TGTGCCAGCAGCTTAGAGGCTAGTTTAGATGAGCAGTTCTTC. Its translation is CASSLEASLDEQFF.

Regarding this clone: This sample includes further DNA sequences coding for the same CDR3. CDR3 coding DNA: TGCGCCAGCAGCTTGGTAGGGGGGGACACTGAAGCTTTCTTT. As protein: CASSLVGGDTEAFF. The V and J genes are TRBV5-1 and TRBJ1-1, with TRBD1 as a possible D gene (6 bases). Trimming pared 0 bases from V and 3 bases from J, leaving 9 bases between. Germline loops: CDR1 SGHRS, CDR2 YFSETQ. This CDR3 has 14 residues.

CDR3: CASSLRTGADGATGELFF. As DNA, the CDR3 is TGTGCCAGCTCACTACGGACAGGGGCTGACGGGGCGACCGGGGAGCTGTTTTTT. The rearrangement uses TRBV18 and TRBJ2-2; 9 nucleotides agree with TRBD1. This CDR3 is built from 18 residues. Per the germline V gene, CDR1 is KGHSH and CDR2 is LQKENI. V gave up 4 bases and J gave up 5 bases; unmatched junction bases: 14.

In DNA, the CDR3 is TGCGCCAGCAGCAAAAGAGCGGGAGACGTCTACGAGCAGTACTTC. This encodes CASSKRAGDVYEQYF. J is TRBJ2-7 and V is TRBV5-1; 8 nucleotides agree with TRBD2. The CDR3 sequence is 15 residues long. Germline lookup yields CDR1 SGHRS and CDR2 YFSETQ. Unmatched junction bases numbered 9, after V lost 4 bases and J lost 3 bases.

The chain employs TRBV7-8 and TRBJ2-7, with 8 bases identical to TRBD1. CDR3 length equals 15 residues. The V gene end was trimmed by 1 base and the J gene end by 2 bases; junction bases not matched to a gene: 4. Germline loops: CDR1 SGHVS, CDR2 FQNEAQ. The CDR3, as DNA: TGTGCCAGCAGCTTAGTCGACAGGGGACCCTACGAGCAGTACTTC. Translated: CASSLVDRGPYEQYF.

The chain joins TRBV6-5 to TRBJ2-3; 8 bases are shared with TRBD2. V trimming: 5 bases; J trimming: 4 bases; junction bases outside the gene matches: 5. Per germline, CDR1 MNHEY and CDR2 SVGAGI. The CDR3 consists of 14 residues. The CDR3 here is CASSPRGGADTQYF. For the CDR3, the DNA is TGTGCCAGCAGTCCACGGGGGGGCGCAGATACGCAGTATTTT.